These T cell receptor beta chains were read from a single sample in a study of PD-L1 blockade in urothelial cancer. Produced via immunoSEQ multiplex PCR; TCRdb's table is partial and in-frame only. The data hold approximately 90,000 clones, with roughly 84% observed a single time. Source: PBMCs, taken around atezolizumab (anti-PD-L1) treatment. These receptor sequences come from a man in his sixties with urothelial cancer. CDR3s include the opening cysteine and the closing phenylalanine or tryptophan. D genes are given only for firm matches. Only some rows state a clone size, as once, few, many or a class for expanded clones.

abundance: -; v_gene: TRBV4-1; j_gene: TRBJ1-1; d_gene: -; CDR3nt: TGCGCCAGCAGCCAAGATGGAGGTTGGGGACTGGGAGGGTCCACTGAAGCTTTCTTT; CDR3aa: CASSQDGGWGLGGSTEAFF
abundance: -; v_gene: TRBV11-2; j_gene: TRBJ1-3; d_gene: -; CDR3nt: TGTGCCAGCAGCACCGACAGGTCGCTCTCTGGAAACACCATATATTTT; CDR3aa: CASSTDRSLSGNTIYF
abundance: once; v_gene: TRBV7-2; j_gene: TRBJ2-3; d_gene: TRBD2; CDR3nt: TGTGCCAGCAGCTTAATGGTAGCGGGGGCGGCAGATACGCAGTATTTT; CDR3aa: CASSLMVAGAADTQYF
abundance: -; v_gene: TRBV19; j_gene: TRBJ1-5; d_gene: TRBD1; CDR3nt: TGTGCCAGTACAGATACCGGGACAGGGACGTATAGCAATCAGCCCCAGCATTTT; CDR3aa: CASTDTGTGTYSNQPQHF
abundance: -; v_gene: TRBV9; j_gene: TRBJ2-2; d_gene: TRBD1; CDR3nt: TGTGCCAGCAGCCCCGGGACAGGGGGCCCCGGGGAGCTGTTTTTT; CDR3aa: CASSPGTGGPGELFF
abundance: -; v_gene: TRBV10-2; j_gene: TRBJ2-7; d_gene: -; CDR3nt: TGCGCCAGCAGTGAGGGCCCAGCGCCCGAGCAGTACTTC; CDR3aa: CASSEGPAPEQYF
abundance: once; v_gene: TRBV9; j_gene: TRBJ1-3; d_gene: -; CDR3nt: TGTGCCAGCAGCTATCCGGGAGGCGGGAGCACCATATATTTT; CDR3aa: CASSYPGGGSTIYF
abundance: -; v_gene: TRBV11-2; j_gene: TRBJ2-7; d_gene: -; CDR3nt: TGTGCCAGCAGCTTAGATGGGGGAAAACAGGGCCAGTACTTC; CDR3aa: CASSLDGGKQGQYF
abundance: -; v_gene: TRBV10-3; j_gene: TRBJ2-7; d_gene: -; CDR3nt: TGTGCCATCAGTGACTATCGAAATGGCTACGAGCAGTACTTC; CDR3aa: CAISDYRNGYEQYF
abundance: -; v_gene: TRBV29-1; j_gene: TRBJ2-1; d_gene: -; CDR3nt: TGCAGCGTTGAGCCCAGCAAGTGGGACACGGGTGAGCAGTTCTTC; CDR3aa: CSVEPSKWDTGEQFF
abundance: -; v_gene: TRBV11-2; j_gene: TRBJ2-5; d_gene: -; CDR3nt: TGTGCCAGCAGCTCGAATATTGGGGCAGAGACCCAGTACTTC; CDR3aa: CASSSNIGAETQYF
abundance: -; v_gene: TRBV7-3; j_gene: TRBJ1-1; d_gene: TRBD1; CDR3nt: TGTGCCAGCAGCTTATACGGACAGGGGAACACTGAAGCTTTCTTT; CDR3aa: CASSLYGQGNTEAFF
abundance: -; v_gene: TRBV19; j_gene: TRBJ2-7; d_gene: -; CDR3nt: TGTGCCAGTAGTATAGCCGCAGGGGTGAACGAGCAGTACTTC; CDR3aa: CASSIAAGVNEQYF
abundance: -; v_gene: TRBV7-2; j_gene: TRBJ1-2; d_gene: -; CDR3nt: TGTGCCAGCAGCCCGTCGGGGAGTTATGGCTACACCTTC; CDR3aa: CASSPSGSYGYTF
abundance: -; v_gene: TRBV6-1; j_gene: TRBJ1-5; d_gene: -; CDR3nt: TGTGCCAGCAGTGAAGTGTGGCAGGGTTCCCAGCCCCAGCATTTT; CDR3aa: CASSEVWQGSQPQHF
abundance: -; v_gene: TRBV4-1; j_gene: TRBJ2-5; d_gene: -; CDR3nt: TGCGCCAGCAGCCAAGAGTCGTGGTACAGGGCGGGAGAGACCCAGTACTTC; CDR3aa: CASSQESWYRAGETQYF
abundance: -; v_gene: TRBV18; j_gene: TRBJ2-3; d_gene: TRBD2; CDR3nt: TGTGCCAGCTCAGGAACTAGCGGGACCCGCACAGATACGCAGTATTTT; CDR3aa: CASSGTSGTRTDTQYF
abundance: few; v_gene: TRBV7-9; j_gene: TRBJ1-2; d_gene: -; CDR3nt: TGTGCCAGCAGCCCCCGCTCGAACGGAGAAGTGGGCTACACCTTC; CDR3aa: CASSPRSNGEVGYTF
abundance: -; v_gene: TRBV12-5; j_gene: TRBJ2-5; d_gene: TRBD2; CDR3nt: TGTGCTAGTGGTATCACCCTCCAGCGGGAGGGAAAGACCCAGTACTTC; CDR3aa: CASGITLQREGKTQYF
abundance: -; v_gene: TRBV9; j_gene: TRBJ2-2; d_gene: TRBD2; CDR3nt: TGTGCCAGCAGCGTTGAGCGGGGGGCGAACACCGGGGAGCTGTTTTTT; CDR3aa: CASSVERGANTGELFF
abundance: -; v_gene: TRBV29-1; j_gene: TRBJ1-4; d_gene: -; CDR3nt: TGCAGCGCCTGGGCCAGTGGGCCCATGGGTGAAAAACTGTTTTTT; CDR3aa: CSAWASGPMGEKLFF
abundance: -; v_gene: TRBV9; j_gene: TRBJ2-7; d_gene: -; CDR3nt: TGTGCCAGCAGCGTAGACGCAGGATCCGCCGAGCAGTACTTC; CDR3aa: CASSVDAGSAEQYF
abundance: once; v_gene: TRBV18; j_gene: TRBJ2-6; d_gene: TRBD1; CDR3nt: TGTGCCAGCTCACCGATAAGGACAGGGGGGTCTGGGGCCAACGTCCTGACTTTC; CDR3aa: CASSPIRTGGSGANVLTF
abundance: few; v_gene: TRBV18; j_gene: TRBJ1-2; d_gene: -; CDR3nt: TGTGCCAGCTCACCTACAGGGTATGGCTACACCTTC; CDR3aa: CASSPTGYGYTF
abundance: -; v_gene: TRBV9; j_gene: TRBJ2-7; d_gene: -; CDR3nt: TGTGCCAGCAGCTCCCACTCGGGAACGGTCTACGAGCAGTACTTC; CDR3aa: CASSSHSGTVYEQYF
abundance: -; v_gene: TRBV5-1; j_gene: TRBJ2-7; d_gene: TRBD1; CDR3nt: TGCGCCAGCAGCCGCGGCGGGACAGGGACCTACGAGCAGTACTTC; CDR3aa: CASSRGGTGTYEQYF
abundance: -; v_gene: TRBV10-2; j_gene: TRBJ2-5; d_gene: TRBD1; CDR3nt: TGCGCCAGCGGAGGGGGGACAGGGGGAGGGGAGACCCAGTACTTC; CDR3aa: CASGGGTGGGETQYF
abundance: -; v_gene: TRBV7-7; j_gene: TRBJ2-1; d_gene: -; CDR3nt: TGTGGGGTAGGAGGCCTTGAGCAGTTCTTC; CDR3aa: CGVGGLEQFF
abundance: -; v_gene: TRBV6-1; j_gene: TRBJ1-1; d_gene: TRBD1; CDR3nt: TGTGCCAGTAAATACAGGGGCCACAACACTGAAGCTTTCTTT; CDR3aa: CASKYRGHNTEAFF